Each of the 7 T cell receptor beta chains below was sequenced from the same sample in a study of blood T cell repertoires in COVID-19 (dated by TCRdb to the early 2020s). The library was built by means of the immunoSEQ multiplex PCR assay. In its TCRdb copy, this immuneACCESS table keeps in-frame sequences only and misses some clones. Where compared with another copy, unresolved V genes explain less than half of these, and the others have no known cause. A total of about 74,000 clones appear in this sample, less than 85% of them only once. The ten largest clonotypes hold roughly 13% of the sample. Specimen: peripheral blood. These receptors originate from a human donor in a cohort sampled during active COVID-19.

Written as DNA, the CDR3 is TGTGCCAGCAGCCAAGCTAGCGGGGGGACCACCGGGGAGCTGTTTTTT. Protein product: CASSQASGGTTGELFF. This rearrangement joins TRBV7-7 to TRBJ2-2; 11 bases fit TRBD2. The CDR3 sequence is 16 residues long. Trimming cost V 5 bases and J 4 bases; bases outside gene matches: 6. The germline V gene encodes CDR1 SSHAT and CDR2 FNYEAQ (reference sequence).

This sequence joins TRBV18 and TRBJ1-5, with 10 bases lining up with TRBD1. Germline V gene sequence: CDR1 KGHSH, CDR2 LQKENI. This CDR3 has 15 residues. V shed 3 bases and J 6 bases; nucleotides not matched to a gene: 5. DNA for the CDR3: TGTGCCAGCTCACCCGACAGGGGGCTTTCTCAGCCCCAGCATTTT. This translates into CASSPDRGLSQPQHF.

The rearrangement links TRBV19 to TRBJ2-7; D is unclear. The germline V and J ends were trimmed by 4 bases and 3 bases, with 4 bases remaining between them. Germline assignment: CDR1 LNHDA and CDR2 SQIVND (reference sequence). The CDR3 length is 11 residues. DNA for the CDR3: TGTGCCAGTAGTAACAGCTACGAGCAGTACTTC. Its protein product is CASSNSYEQYF. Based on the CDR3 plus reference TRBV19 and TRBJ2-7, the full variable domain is DGGITQSPKYLFRKEGQNVTLSCEQNLNHDAMYWYRQDPGQGLRLIYYSQIVNDFQKGDIAEGYSVSREKKESFPLTVTSAQKNPTAFYLCASSNSYEQYFGPGTRLTVT.

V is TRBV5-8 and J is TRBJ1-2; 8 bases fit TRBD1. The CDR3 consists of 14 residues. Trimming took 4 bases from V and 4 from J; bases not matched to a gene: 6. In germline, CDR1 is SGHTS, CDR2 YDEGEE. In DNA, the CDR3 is TGTGCCAGCAGCCGGGGACAGGAGGGCTATGGCTACACCTTC. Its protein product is CASSRGQEGYGYTF.

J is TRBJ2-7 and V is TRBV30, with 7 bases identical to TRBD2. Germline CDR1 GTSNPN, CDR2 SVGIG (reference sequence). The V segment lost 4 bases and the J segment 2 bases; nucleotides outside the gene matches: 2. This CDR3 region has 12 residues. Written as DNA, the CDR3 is TGTGCCTGGATTGGGGGGGCCTACGAGCAGTACTTC. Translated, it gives CAWIGGAYEQYF.

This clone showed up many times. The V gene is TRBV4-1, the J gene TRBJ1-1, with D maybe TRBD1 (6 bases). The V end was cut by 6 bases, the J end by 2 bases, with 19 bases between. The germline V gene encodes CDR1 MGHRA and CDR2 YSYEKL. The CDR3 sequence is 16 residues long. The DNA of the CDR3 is TGCGCCAGCAGACGTGACGGGACGACAGGTAACACTGAAGCTTTCTTT. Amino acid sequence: CASRRDGTTGNTEAFF.

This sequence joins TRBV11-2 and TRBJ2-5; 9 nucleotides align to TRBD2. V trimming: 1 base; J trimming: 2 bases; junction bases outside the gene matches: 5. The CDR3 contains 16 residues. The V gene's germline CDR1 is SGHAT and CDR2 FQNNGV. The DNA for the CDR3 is TGTGCCAGCAGCTTAGGAGGCGGGGGGGGGCAAGAGACCCAGTACTTC. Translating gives CASSLGGGGGQETQYF.